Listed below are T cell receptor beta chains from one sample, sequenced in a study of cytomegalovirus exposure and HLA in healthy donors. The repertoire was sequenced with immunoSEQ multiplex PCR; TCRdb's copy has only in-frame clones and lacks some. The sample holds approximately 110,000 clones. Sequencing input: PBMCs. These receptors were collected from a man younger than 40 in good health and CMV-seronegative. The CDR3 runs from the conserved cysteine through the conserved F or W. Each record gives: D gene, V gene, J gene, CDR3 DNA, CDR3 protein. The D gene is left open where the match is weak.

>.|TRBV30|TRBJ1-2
TGTGCCTGGAGTCGACAGGTTGACGGCTACACCTTC
CAWSRQVDGYTF
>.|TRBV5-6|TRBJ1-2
TGTGCCAGCAGCTTGCAGTATAACTATGGCTACACCTTC
CASSLQYNYGYTF
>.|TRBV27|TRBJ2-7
TGTGCCAGCAGTTTATTTCCAAGGAGCTCCTACGAGCAGTACTTC
CASSLFPRSSYEQYF
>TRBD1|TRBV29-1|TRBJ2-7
TGCAGCGTTGAAGTGGTGACAGGGGGCGGCTACGAGCAGTACTTC
CSVEVVTGGGYEQYF
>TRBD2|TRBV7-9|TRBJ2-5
TGTGCCAGCAGCTTAGGGGCTAGCGGAGGCGGGCAGTACTTC
CASSLGASGGGQYF
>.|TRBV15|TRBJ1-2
TGTGCCACCAGCAGAGATAGACAGACGGGCTACACCTTC
CATSRDRQTGYTF
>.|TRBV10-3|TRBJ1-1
TGTGCCATCAGTGACGGATATCAGGTGGAAGCTTTCTTT
CAISDGYQVEAFF
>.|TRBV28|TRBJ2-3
TGTGCCAGCAGTTTATGGGGGAGAGGGACAGATACGCAGTATTTT
CASSLWGRGTDTQYF
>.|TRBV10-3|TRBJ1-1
TGTGCCATCAGCCCCGACAGGTGGGACACTGAAGCTTTCTTT
CAISPDRWDTEAFF
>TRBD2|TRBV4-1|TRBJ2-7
TGCGCCAGCAGCCAAACCGGGACTAGCGTCTCCTACGAGCAGTACTTC
CASSQTGTSVSYEQYF
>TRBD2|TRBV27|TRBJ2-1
TGTGCCAGCAGTCCCACTTCGGGAGGCCTAGGGAATGAGCAGTTCTTC
CASSPTSGGLGNEQFF
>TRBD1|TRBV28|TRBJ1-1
TGTGCCAGCAGTTTAGGGACAGGGTACAGGGGGGGCACTGAAGCTTTCTTT
CASSLGTGYRGGTEAFF
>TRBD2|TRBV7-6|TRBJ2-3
TGTGCCAGCAGCCACACTAGCGGGAGTCGGGTTACGCAGTATTTT
CASSHTSGSRVTQYF
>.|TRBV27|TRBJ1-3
TGTGCCAGCAGTTTACGGTATCAAGGAAACACCATATATTTT
CASSLRYQGNTIYF
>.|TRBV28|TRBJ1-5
TGTGCCAGCAGTTGGGCGGAGGGCCATCAGCCCCAGCATTTT
CASSWAEGHQPQHF
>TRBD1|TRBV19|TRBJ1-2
TGTGCCAGTAGTGCGGGACAGACCTATGGCTACACCTTC
CASSAGQTYGYTF
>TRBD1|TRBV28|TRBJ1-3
TGTGCCAGCAGTCTTCTACCTTTGAGTCCCGGGACAGGGGACGAAAACACCATATATTTT
CASSLLPLSPGTGDENTIYF
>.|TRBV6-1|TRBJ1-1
TGTGCCAGCAGTGCCAGGAGGGAGGACACTGAAGCTTTCTTT
CASSARREDTEAFF
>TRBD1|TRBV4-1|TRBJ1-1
TGCGCCAGCATCCCGAGCACCCAGGGGGCGGACACTGAAGCTTTCTTT
CASIPSTQGADTEAFF
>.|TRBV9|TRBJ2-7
TGTGCCAGCAGCCCAAGCGACTCAGGGATCTCCTACGAGCAGTACTTC
CASSPSDSGISYEQYF
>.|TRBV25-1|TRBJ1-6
TGTGCCAGCAGGTCCCGGAGCTCCTATAATTCACCCCTCCACTTT
CASRSRSSYNSPLHF